This note documents a single T cell receptor beta chain sequence. Its antigen is unidentified. The data were obtained in a study of blood T cells in healthy people across ages. Study-wide results and caveats: Naive and antigen-experienced cells could not be conclusively compared, given unsorted PBMCs. Researchers report that TCR beta diversity correlated strongly with naive T cell percentage. Diversity was higher, and naive CD4+ cells more numerous, in long-lived donors than in aged donors.

Germline assignment: CDR1 DFQATT and CDR2 SNEGSKA (reference sequence). Trimming shortened V by 6 bases and J by 3 bases, and 14 bases separated the two germline ends. This CDR3 spans 14 amino acids. Each donor was a healthy Caucasian individual from Russia, aged roughly 6 to 90. With a J-beta primer mix and a sample-barcoded 5' primer, a second PCR ran about 7 to 11 cycles. TCRdb recomputed calls from the 5' RACE reads with MiXCR, one row per CDR3 protein. The data contain about 1.4 million distinct CDR3 sequences, around 59% of them singletons. Sequenced material: blood. The TCR originated in a man aged 18 to 29 in good health. The J gene is TRBJ2-2, the V gene TRBV20-1; D ambiguous. The CDR3 here is CSANSGFDTGELFF. The CDR3 DNA follows: TGCAGTGCAAACTCGGGTTTCGACACCGGGGAGCTGTTTTTT.